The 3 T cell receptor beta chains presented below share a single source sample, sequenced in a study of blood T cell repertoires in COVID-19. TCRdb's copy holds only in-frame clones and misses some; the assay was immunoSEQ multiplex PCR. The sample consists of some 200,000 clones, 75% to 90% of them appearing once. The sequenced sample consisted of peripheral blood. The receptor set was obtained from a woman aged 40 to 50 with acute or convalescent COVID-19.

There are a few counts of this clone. The CDR3 protein is CAWSVAGAPSYGYTF. Written as DNA, the CDR3 is TGTGCCTGGAGTGTAGCGGGGGCCCCTAGCTATGGCTACACCTTC. The chain links TRBV30 to TRBJ1-2; weak D call: TRBD1 (6 bases). Germline CDR1 reads GTSNPN; CDR2 reads SVGIG (reference sequence). This CDR3 is built from 15 residues. Trimming took off 0 bases at V and 4 bases at J, with 15 bases between the two ends.

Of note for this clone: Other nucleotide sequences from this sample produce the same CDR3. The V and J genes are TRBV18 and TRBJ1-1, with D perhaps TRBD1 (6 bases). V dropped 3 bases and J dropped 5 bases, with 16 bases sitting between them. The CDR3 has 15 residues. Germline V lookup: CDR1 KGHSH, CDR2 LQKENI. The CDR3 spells CASSPEGGARTEAFF. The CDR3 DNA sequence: TGTGCCAGCTCACCTGAGGGGGGGGCGAGAACTGAAGCTTTCTTT.

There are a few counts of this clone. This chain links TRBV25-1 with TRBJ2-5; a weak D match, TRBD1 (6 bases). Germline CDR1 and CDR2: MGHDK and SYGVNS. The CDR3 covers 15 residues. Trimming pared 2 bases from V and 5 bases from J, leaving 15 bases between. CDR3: CASSEADRYLETQYF. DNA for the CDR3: TGTGCCAGCAGTGAAGCCGACAGGTATCTTGAGACCCAGTACTTC.